One TCR beta chain is described in this entry. This clone showed up many times. The antigen it recognizes is unknown. No clone much larger than this one lies a single base away; base qualities are absent. V has 6 bases trimmed and J has 5 bases trimmed; junction bases matching no gene number 6. CDR1 and CDR2, per the germline V gene (reference sequence), are GTSNPN and SVGIG. The CDR3 covers 12 residues, taking in both the cysteine and the phenylalanine. Here the CDR3 DNA is all that survives: 36 bases in frame from base 1. The sample comes from a study of CD8+ T cells in alopecia areata (dated by TCRdb to 2016 to 2019). For context, the study as a whole: The treated patients, all with moderate-to-severe alopecia areata, were enrolled in an open-label pilot trial of oral tofacitinib given at 5 to 10 mg twice daily. RNA was extracted with the PAXgene miRNA kit for fixed scalp, the miRNeasy kit for PBMCs, and the RNeasy kit for mouse skin. Patients received tofacitinib for 6 to 18 months and were then followed off drug for 6 months to check for delayed response and recurrence. Clonality in the scalp was compared among normal scalp (n=4), patchy alopecia areata scalp (n=8), and alopecia totalis/universalis scalp (n=8). Scalp tissue and sorted CD4+ and CD8+ peripheral blood T cells from patchy and totalis/universalis alopecia areata patients and from healthy controls were covered by human TCRbeta sequencing. In treated patients, disease severity was measured using the SALT score, which gives the percentage of scalp surface area affected. TCRbeta CDR3 regions were amplified by immunoSEQ multiplex PCR with 35 Vbeta forward and 13 Jbeta reverse primers. The study used high-throughput TCRbeta sequencing to examine T cell clonal expansion in alopecia areata, in both the C3H/HeJ mouse model and human patients. Patients on tofacitinib were biopsied at baseline and after 4 and 24 weeks of treatment, and several of the patients also had a later scalp biopsy. The paper as a whole reports these results and caveats: Many expanded lesional clones persisted in scalp and blood during tofacitinib treatment, which may partly explain relapse after stopping treatment. Scalp clonality and the number of expanded CD8+ clones among the top 100 scalp clones were significantly decreased by tofacitinib. Higher clonality and more expanded CD8+ clones were observed in lesional scalp than in normal scalp, particularly in alopecia totalis/universalis, a finding suggestive of antigenic drive. TCR sequences shared between patients were less clear than in mice, possibly partly because of HLA diversity in the patient population. Because the treated cohort was small and included a single nonresponder, larger studies are needed to assess links between baseline CD8+ expansion and response. Scalp TCR repertoire analysis is complicated because resident alphabeta T cells in normal human skin are also sequenced, whereas mouse skin is dominated by gammadelta T cells.

In the paper's terms, the time point label means: more than 3 weeks on oral tofacitinib. In light of the paper, this sample's treatment or condition label describes: oral pan-JAK inhibitor, 5-10 mg twice daily. Peripheral blood and lesional scalp punch biopsies were obtained from patients with alopecia areata. PBMCs were isolated by density centrifugation and stained for CD3, CD4 and CD8, and CD4+ and CD8+ T cells were sorted on a FACSAria. Libraries were constructed by the immunoSEQ multiplex PCR assay. RNA was extracted from all samples and reverse transcribed into cDNA, which served as template for TCR sequencing. SuperScript III was used for first-strand cDNA synthesis, primed with a 2:1 mix of oligo-dT and random hexamers. A synthetic immune receptor repertoire was used to measure amplification bias, and any remaining bias was corrected computationally. The paper's data handling went like this. Raw reads were preprocessed to remove errors, and CDR3 was defined by IMGT conventions from the conserved cysteine to phenylalanine. Clonality was computed by normalizing Shannon entropy by log2 of the number of productive unique TCRs and subtracting the result from 1. Whether scalp clones were CD4 or CD8 was inferred by matching scalp TCRbeta sequences against CD4 and CD8 repertoires sorted from blood. TCRdb took this table from immuneACCESS and kept in-frame rearrangements with V and J called. Such tables lack part of the clones; where checked against another copy, unresolved V genes explain under half of the gap, and the rest is unexplained. That table gives V, J and clone size, and the DNA gave D and trimming. In all, the sample holds about 200,000 clones, and around three fifths of those were seen once. Together, the top ten hold 1.5% to 2% of the sample.

This TCR derives from a human donor with alopecia areata. The V and J genes are TRBV30 and TRBJ1-1; 7 bases in between match TRBD1. The specimen comprised CD4+ T cells sorted from blood, sampled at week 4, from a patient treated with tofacitinib. The DNA is as follows: TGTGCCTGCAAAACACAGGGGACTGAAGCTTTCTTT. It codes for CACKTQGTEAFF.